The entry below describes one T cell receptor beta chain. As yet, its antigen is unknown. Between the trimmed V and J ends, which lost 4 bases and 0 bases, there was a span of 9 bases. The CDR3 runs 14 residues. The data stem from a study of regulatory and conventional T cells in RAG deficiency. Findings of the study overall: Treg unique TCR beta sequences were about 100-fold fewer in Omenn syndrome and CID/AS patients than controls.

TCRdb's copy holds only in-frame clones and misses some; the assay was immunoSEQ multiplex PCR. The sample consists of fewer than 35,000 clones, about nine tenths of them appearing once. This sample was also put to use in a study of regulatory T cells. That publication notes: The PCR used 52 TRBV and 13 TRBJ primers.

This clonotype was obtained from a human donor in good health. The sequencing input was CD8+ T cells sorted from blood. This chain uses TRBV23-1 with TRBJ1-1, with a tentative D call TRBD1 (5 bases). Being an ORF, TRBV23-1 has a function that is uncertain. Here the CDR3 DNA reads TGCGCCAGCAGTCGCCAGGGCATGAACACTGAAGCTTTCTTT. It translates to CASSRQGMNTEAFF.